These 21 T cell receptor beta chains were sequenced from one sample in a study of blood T cell repertoires in COVID-19. Here immunoSEQ multiplex PCR was the method, and the copy in TCRdb shows in-frame clones only, minus some. In the table there are about 140,000 clones, roughly 88% of which are singletons. Sequenced: peripheral blood. The source is a man between 65 and 79 years old with acute or convalescent COVID-19.

The genes are TRBV27 and TRBJ2-3; D is perhaps TRBD1 (5 bases). Germline CDR1 MNHEY, CDR2 SMNVEV (reference sequence). This CDR3 spans 16 amino acids. With 2 bases removed from V and 0 bases from J, the gap between germline ends came to 12 bases. The CDR3 is CASSLQGRSSTDTQYF. CDR3 in DNA: TGTGCCAGCAGTTTACAGGGCAGATCCAGCACAGATACGCAGTATTTT.

The J gene is TRBJ2-7, the V gene TRBV29-1, with D possibly being TRBD2 (6 bases). This CDR3 comprises 14 residues. The V and J ends lost 4 bases and 4 bases respectively, with 17 bases between them. In germline, CDR1 is SQVTM, CDR2 ANQGSEA. CDR3 loop: CSVARDAELYEQYF. The CDR3 DNA is TGCAGCGTTGCGCGGGACGCTGAACTGTACGAGCAGTACTTC.

V and J are TRBV19 and TRBJ1-1; D not certain. This CDR3 spans 14 amino acids. Germline V gene sequence: CDR1 LNHDA, CDR2 SQIVND (reference sequence). The ends were cut back, 6 bases at V and 1 base at J, with 12 bases in the middle. The CDR3 DNA reads TGTGCCAGTAGCATGACGGCGGCGAACACTGAAGCTTTCTTT. It translates to CASSMTAANTEAFF.

This chain joins TRBV4-1 and TRBJ2-3; TRBD2 matches at 10 bases. V shed 0 bases and J 3 bases; nucleotides not matched to a gene: 6. The CDR3 runs 17 residues. The germline V gene has CDR1 MGHRA and CDR2 YSYEKL. CDR3 nucleotide sequence: TGCGCCAGCAGCCAAGATACTAGCGGGATTTTAACAGATACGCAGTATTTT. It specifies CASSQDTSGILTDTQYF.

The chain is built from TRBV28 and TRBJ2-5; tentatively, D is TRBD1 (6 bases). This CDR3 is built from 13 residues. CDR1 is MDHEN and CDR2 is SYDVKM in the germline V gene. With 5 bases removed from V and 5 bases from J, the gap between germline ends came to 12 bases. The CDR3 DNA follows: TGTGCCAGCAGTGGTACAGGGTTGGAGACCCAGTACTTC. Translation gives CASSGTGLETQYF.

V usage is TRBV12-3 or TRBV12-4 and J usage is TRBJ1-4; D is undetermined. The CDR3 runs to 12 residues. Trimming cost V 3 bases and J 8 bases, with 7 bases left between them. CDR3 sequence (DNA): TGTGCCAGCAGTTTTCAGGTAGAAAAACTGTTTTTT. As protein: CASSFQVEKLFF.

The chain couples TRBV28 to TRBJ1-5; TRBD1 agrees at 9 bases. The CDR3 contains 13 residues. The junction had 2 bases not matched to a gene; V was cut back by 7 bases and J by 4 bases. Looked up from germline, CDR1 is MDHEN and CDR2 is SYDVKM. The CDR3 loop is CASKGQGNQPQHF. CDR3 in DNA: TGTGCCAGCAAGGGACAGGGTAATCAGCCCCAGCATTTT.

V gene TRBV2 combines with J gene TRBJ2-7; weak D call: TRBD1 (5 bases). The CDR3 sequence is 12 residues long. Germline V lookup: CDR1 SNHLY, CDR2 FYNNEI. With 4 bases removed from V and 3 bases from J, the gap between germline ends came to 7 bases. CDR3 DNA: TGTGCCAGCAGTGGACAGATCTACGAGCAGTACTTC. This encodes CASSGQIYEQYF. Looking up the rest from reference TRBV2 and TRBJ2-7 gives the full variable domain: EPEVTQTPSHQVTQMGQEVILRCVPISNHLYFYWYRQILGQKVEFLVSFYNNEISEKSEIFDDQFSVERPDGSNFTLKIRSTKLEDSAMYFCASSGQIYEQYFGPGTRLTVT.

The genes are TRBV23-1 and TRBJ1-5; D unresolved. TRBV23-1 is an ORF; its function is uncertain. CDR3 length: 16 residues. Trimming pared 1 base from V and 0 bases from J, leaving 10 bases between. The CDR3 DNA follows: TGCGCCAGCAGTCAATTCCACTGCCATAGCAATCAGCCCCAGCATTTT. As protein: CASSQFHCHSNQPQHF.

The gene calls are TRBV19 and TRBJ1-2, with unresolved D. This CDR3 spans 13 amino acids. V lost 6 bases and J lost 7, with 15 bases in between. Germline CDR1 and CDR2: LNHDA and SQIVND (reference sequence). CDR3 sequence: CASRILGSSGYTF. The CDR3 DNA reads as TGTGCCAGTAGGATTCTTGGCTCCAGTGGCTACACCTTC.

The CDR3 DNA follows: TGCAGCGTTCCTGGACCCGGGGGACCTTATAGCAATCAGCCCCAGCATTTT. It specifies CSVPGPGGPYSNQPQHF. The chain is built from TRBV29-1 and TRBJ1-5, with D possibly being TRBD1 (5 bases). The CDR3 covers 17 residues. The germline V and J ends were trimmed by 5 bases and 0 bases, with 20 bases remaining between them. Germline loops: CDR1 SQVTM, CDR2 ANQGSEA.

The chain combines TRBV24-1 with TRBJ2-7; 10 bases are a match to TRBD1. This CDR3 is built from 16 residues. Germline trimming cut 4 bases from V and 6 bases from J; bases unmatched to any gene: 11. Germline CDR1 and CDR2: KGHDR and SFDVKD. The CDR3, as DNA: TGTGCCACCAGTGACCCAGCCGGGACAGGGGCGGGCGAGCAGTACTTC. Translated, it gives CATSDPAGTGAGEQYF.

The chain combines TRBV4-1 with TRBJ2-7, with 10 bases aligning to TRBD1. The CDR3 loop spans 17 amino acids. The germline gives CDR1 MGHRA, CDR2 YSYEKL. V shed 1 base, J shed 5 bases, and the junction held 11 bases outside the gene matches. The CDR3 sequence is CASSQVARQGALDEQYF. DNA for the CDR3: TGCGCCAGCAGCCAAGTTGCCCGACAGGGGGCTCTGGACGAGCAGTACTTC.

The gene calls are TRBV27 and TRBJ2-7, with 7 bases matching TRBD1. CDR3 length: 15 residues. V lost 5 bases, J lost 2 bases, and 9 bases stayed unmatched. Germline V gene data show CDR1 as MNHEY and CDR2 as SMNVEV (reference sequence). DNA for the CDR3: TGTGCCAGCAGTCTGGGGAGACAGGGACCCTACGAGCAGTACTTC. It codes for CASSLGRQGPYEQYF.

The V and J genes are TRBV6-5 and TRBJ1-1; D is possibly TRBD1 (5 bases). Germline assignment: CDR1 MNHEY and CDR2 SVGAGI. The CDR3 contains 15 residues. Trimming cost V 7 bases and J 1 base, with 16 bases left between them. The DNA of the CDR3 is TGTGCCAGCATCTCGGGCGGGGCGGGGAACACTGAAGCTTTCTTT. This codes for CASISGGAGNTEAFF.

The chain joins TRBV18 to TRBJ1-1; weak D call: TRBD1 (5 bases). CDR1 KGHSH and CDR2 LQKENI come from the germline V gene. Trimming left V 2 bases short and J 1 base short, with 8 bases between. This CDR3 is 14 amino acids long. CDR3 region: CASSPSGQNTEAFF. For the CDR3, the DNA is TGTGCCAGCTCACCATCCGGACAGAACACTGAAGCTTTCTTT.

This chain links TRBV19 with TRBJ1-5; D might be TRBD1 (6 bases). V lost 3 bases to trimming and J lost 1 base, with 13 bases between them. Germline CDR1 and CDR2: LNHDA and SQIVND (reference sequence). The CDR3 extends over 16 amino acids. The DNA of the CDR3 is TGTGCCAGTAGTATTACAGGGAGTTCAAGCAATCAGCCCCAGCATTTT. Translated: CASSITGSSSNQPQHF.

This chain joins TRBV6-1 and TRBJ2-2, with a tentative D call TRBD2 (5 bases). The CDR3 is 15 amino acids. Germline assignment: CDR1 MNHNS and CDR2 SASEGT. V lost 1 base to trimming and J lost 4 bases, with 10 bases between them. The CDR3: CASSEGAAGTGELFF. DNA of the CDR3: TGTGCCAGCAGTGAAGGGGCGGCGGGCACCGGGGAGCTGTTTTTT.

The chain links TRBV29-1 to TRBJ1-2, with 8 bases aligning to TRBD1. The length of the CDR3 is 12 residues. Trimming at V came to 7 bases and at J to 2 bases, leaving 3 bases not matched to a gene. The germline gives CDR1 SQVTM, CDR2 ANQGSEA. CDR3 DNA: TGCAGCGCCGGACAGGGAAACTATGGCTACACCTTC. It yields the protein CSAGQGNYGYTF. The complete variable domain, with remaining parts taken from reference TRBV29-1 and TRBJ1-2, reads SAVISQKPSRDICQRGTSLTIQCQVDSQVTMMFWYRQQPGQSLTLIATANQGSEATYESGFVIDKFPISRPNLTFSTLTVSNMSPEDSSIYLCSAGQGNYGYTFGSGTRLTVV.

This clone was detected only once. V and J are TRBV19 and TRBJ2-1; TRBD1 aligns across 9 bases. The CDR3 length is 13 residues. The germline gives CDR1 LNHDA, CDR2 SQIVND (reference sequence). The J segment lost 10 bases and the V segment lost 5 bases, leaving 6 bases of the junction unmatched. Here the CDR3 reads CASSSGQGGEQFF. In DNA, the CDR3 is TGTGCCAGTAGTTCGGGACAGGGAGGCGAGCAGTTCTTC.

This chain uses TRBV19 with TRBJ1-2; 8 positions agree with TRBD1. The CDR3 loop spans 14 amino acids. The V gene's germline CDR1 is LNHDA and CDR2 SQIVND (reference sequence). J lost 7 bases, V lost 5 bases, and 9 bases had no gene match. The CDR3 sequence: CASSSRTGPRGYTF. CDR3 nucleotides: TGTGCCAGTAGTTCCCGGACAGGGCCGCGTGGCTACACCTTC. The whole variable domain, remainder taken from reference TRBV19 and TRBJ1-2, is DGGITQSPKYLFRKEGQNVTLSCEQNLNHDAMYWYRQDPGQGLRLIYYSQIVNDFQKGDIAEGYSVSREKKESFPLTVTSAQKNPTAFYLCASSSRTGPRGYTFGSGTRLTVV.